This T cell receptor beta chain emerged from a study of OX40 agonist ivuxolimab in advanced cancers. About the investigation overall: Ivuxolimab was a fully human IgG2 agonistic monoclonal antibody targeting the costimulatory receptor OX40 (CD134). Intravenous ivuxolimab was administered to patients every 2 weeks at six dose levels: 0.01, 0.1, 0.3, 1.5, 3 and 10 mg/kg. Of the approximately 53 patients in dose escalation, 19 had hepatocellular carcinoma, some 15 had melanoma, 9 had renal cell carcinoma and 9 had head and neck cancer. In the dose-escalation cohort, 75% to 90% of patients were male, and the mean age was approximately 60 years with a range of roughly 23 to 79. Patients were allowed to have had prior anti-PD-1, anti-PD-L1 or anti-CTLA-4 therapy, and roughly 40% of the dose-escalation patients had been treated with checkpoint inhibitors. Partial responses were achieved by three dose-escalation patients, of whom one had hepatocellular carcinoma and two had cutaneous melanoma. Peripheral TCRbeta sequencing aimed to test whether ivuxolimab altered TCR sequence diversity and caused clonal T-cell expansion. The paper describes the monotherapy dose-escalation part (N of about 52 patients) of the phase I trial of ivuxolimab. The study at large found these results: On average, CD8+ T cells showed more expanded clones than CD4+ T cells after ivuxolimab. Partial responders in the 0.1-3.0 mg/kg groups had among the lowest normalized peripheral clonal expansion, especially among CD8+ T cells. At doses of 0.1 to 3.0 mg/kg, clonal expansion of both CD4+ and CD8+ blood T cells was observed from baseline to week 6. Which antigens the clonally expanded peripheral T cells were specific for was not determined. Low levels of normalized T-cell clonal expansion were also seen in some patients who did not respond.

The trial excluded patients who had a history of autoimmune disease or who were on systemic immunosuppression. Peripheral blood for TCR sequencing was drawn from every dose cohort at baseline, at cycle 4 day 1 and at cycle 7 day 1. The samples were drawn from a first-in-human, open-label, multicenter phase I dose-escalation trial of ivuxolimab. Adults with locally advanced or metastatic melanoma, renal cell carcinoma, hepatocellular carcinoma or head and neck squamous cell carcinoma were enrolled in the trial. Before TCR sequencing, CD4+ T cells and CD8+ T cells were sorted from peripheral blood as separate populations. Worth noting for this clone: Its target antigen remains unknown. Base qualities were left out, and no much larger clone turns up one base away.

To sequence the TCRbeta CDR3 region, genomic DNA was isolated from the sorted cells. The immunoSEQ Assay was used to sequence the TCRbeta CDR3 regions. TCRdb holds this immuneACCESS table with in-frame rearrangements only. Some clones are missing; in checked studies, unresolved V genes explain under half, and the rest has no known cause. In this sample the table shows 25,000 or so clones, 83% of which occur a single time. In total, the top ten clones hold 9.5% to 15% of the sample. The germline V gene (reference sequence) supplies CDR1 SGHNT and CDR2 YYREEE. V lost 2 bases and J lost 9 bases, and the count of bases not matched to a germline gene is 4. Reading from cysteine to phenylalanine, the CDR3 counts 13 amino acids. The CDR3 DNA has 39 bases and is translated from base 1.

The chain is encoded by TRBV5-4 joined to TRBJ2-1, with 8 bases in between that match TRBD1. The sequence derives from an adult with an advanced solid tumor such as melanoma, head and neck, liver or kidney cancer. The input for sequencing was CD4+ or CD8+ T cells sorted from blood, taken in a trial of the OX40 agonist ivuxolimab. The CDR3 here reads CASSFSGGGEQFF. The nucleotide sequence is TGTGCCAGCAGCTTTTCAGGGGGCGGTGAGCAGTTCTTC.